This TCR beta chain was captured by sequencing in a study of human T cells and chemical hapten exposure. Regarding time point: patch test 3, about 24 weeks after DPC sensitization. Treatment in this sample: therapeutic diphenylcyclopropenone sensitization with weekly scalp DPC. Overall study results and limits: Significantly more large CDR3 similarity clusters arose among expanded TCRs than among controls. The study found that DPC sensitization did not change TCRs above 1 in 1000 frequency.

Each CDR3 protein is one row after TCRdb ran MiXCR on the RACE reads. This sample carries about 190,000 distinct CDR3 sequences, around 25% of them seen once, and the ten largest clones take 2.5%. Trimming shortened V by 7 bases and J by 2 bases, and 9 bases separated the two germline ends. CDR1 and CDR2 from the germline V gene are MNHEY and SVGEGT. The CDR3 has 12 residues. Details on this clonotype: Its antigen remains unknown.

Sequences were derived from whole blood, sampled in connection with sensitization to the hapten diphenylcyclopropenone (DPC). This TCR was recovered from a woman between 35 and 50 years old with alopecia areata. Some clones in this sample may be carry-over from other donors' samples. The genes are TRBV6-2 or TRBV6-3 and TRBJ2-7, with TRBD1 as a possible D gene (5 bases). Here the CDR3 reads CASTRTPYEQYF. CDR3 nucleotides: TGTGCCAGCACCCGGACACCCTACGAGCAGTACTTC.